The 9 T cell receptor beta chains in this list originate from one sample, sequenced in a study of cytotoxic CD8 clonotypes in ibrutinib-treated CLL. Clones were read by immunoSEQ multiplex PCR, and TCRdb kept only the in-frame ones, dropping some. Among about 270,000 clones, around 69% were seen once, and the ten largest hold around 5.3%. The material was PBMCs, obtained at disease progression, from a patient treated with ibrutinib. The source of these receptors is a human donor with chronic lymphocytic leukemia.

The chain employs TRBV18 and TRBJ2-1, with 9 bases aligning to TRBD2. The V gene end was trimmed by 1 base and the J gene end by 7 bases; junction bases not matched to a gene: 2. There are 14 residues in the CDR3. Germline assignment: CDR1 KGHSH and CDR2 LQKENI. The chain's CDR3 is CASSPLAGANEQFF. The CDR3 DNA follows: TGTGCCAGCTCACCACTAGCGGGAGCTAATGAGCAGTTCTTC. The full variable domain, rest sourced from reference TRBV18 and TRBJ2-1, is NAGVMQNPRHLVRRRGQEARLRCSPMKGHSHVYWYRQLPEEGLKFMVYLQKENIIDESGMPKERFSAEFPKEGPSILRIQQVVRGDSAAYFCASSPLAGANEQFFGPGTRLTVL.

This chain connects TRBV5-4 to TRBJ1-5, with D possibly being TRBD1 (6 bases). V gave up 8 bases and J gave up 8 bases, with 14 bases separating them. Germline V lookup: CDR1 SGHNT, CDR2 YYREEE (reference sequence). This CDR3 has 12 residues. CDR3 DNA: TGTGCCAGAATGATTAGGGGGGAGCCCCAGCATTTT. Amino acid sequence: CARMIRGEPQHF.

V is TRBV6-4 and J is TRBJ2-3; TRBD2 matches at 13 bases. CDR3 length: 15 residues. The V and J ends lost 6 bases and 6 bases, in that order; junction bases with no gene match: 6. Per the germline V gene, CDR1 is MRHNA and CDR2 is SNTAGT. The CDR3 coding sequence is TGTGCCAGCAGCGTGGGACTAGCGGGAACCGATACGCAGTATTTT. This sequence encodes CASSVGLAGTDTQYF.

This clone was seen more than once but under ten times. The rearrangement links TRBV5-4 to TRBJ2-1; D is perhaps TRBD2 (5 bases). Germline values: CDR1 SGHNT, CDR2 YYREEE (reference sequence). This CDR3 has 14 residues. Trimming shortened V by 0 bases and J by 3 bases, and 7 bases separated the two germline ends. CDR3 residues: CASSLGGHYNEQFF. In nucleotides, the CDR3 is TGTGCCAGCAGCTTGGGAGGGCACTACAATGAGCAGTTCTTC.

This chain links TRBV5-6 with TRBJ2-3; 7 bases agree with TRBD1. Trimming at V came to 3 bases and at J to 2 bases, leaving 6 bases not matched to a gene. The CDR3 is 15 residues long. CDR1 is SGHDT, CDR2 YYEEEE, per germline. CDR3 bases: TGTGCCAGCAGCTGGACAGGAAGTTACACAGATACGCAGTATTTT. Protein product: CASSWTGSYTDTQYF.

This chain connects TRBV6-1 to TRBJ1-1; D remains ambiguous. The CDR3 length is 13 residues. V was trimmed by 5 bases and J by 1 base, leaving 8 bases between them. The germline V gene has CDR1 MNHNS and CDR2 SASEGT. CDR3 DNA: TGTGCCAGCAGTCCCGGTAGGAACACTGAAGCTTTCTTT. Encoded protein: CASSPGRNTEAFF.

CDR3 residues: CASSAEPGRTGAYEQYF. The CDR3 DNA sequence: TGTGCCAGCAGCGCCGAACCGGGTCGGACAGGCGCCTACGAGCAGTACTTC. The chain carries TRBV9 and TRBJ2-7, with 7 bases lining up with TRBD1. The CDR3 loop spans 17 amino acids. CDR1 and CDR2 (germline): SGDLS, YYNGEE. Trimming cost V 3 bases and J 2 bases; bases outside gene matches: 14.

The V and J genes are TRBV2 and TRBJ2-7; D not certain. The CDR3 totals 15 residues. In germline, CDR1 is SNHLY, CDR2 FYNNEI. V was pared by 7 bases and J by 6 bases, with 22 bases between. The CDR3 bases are TGTGCCAGCACCTTAAAAAGGCAGGCTAAAGGCGAGCAGTACTTC. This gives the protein CASTLKRQAKGEQYF.

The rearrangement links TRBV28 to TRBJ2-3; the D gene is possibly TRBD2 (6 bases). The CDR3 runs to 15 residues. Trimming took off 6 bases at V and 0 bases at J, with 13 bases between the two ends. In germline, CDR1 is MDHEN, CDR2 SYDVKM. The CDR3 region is CASRTVAASTDTQYF. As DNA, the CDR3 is TGTGCCAGCAGAACAGTAGCGGCAAGCACAGATACGCAGTATTTT.